These 29 T cell receptor beta chains came from one sample sequenced in a study of graft-versus-host responses after intestinal transplantation. No antigen has been identified for these receptors. Here immunoSEQ multiplex PCR was the method, and the copy in TCRdb shows in-frame clones only, minus some. The table includes about 120,000 clones, less than 95% detected once. The sample in question was unstimulated CD4+ T cells sorted from spleen or lymph node cells, obtained before intestinal transplant. These receptors all come from a human donor who received an intestinal transplant.

The J gene is TRBJ2-5, the V gene TRBV12-2; the table's D call, TRBD2, has no DNA check behind it. TRBV12-2 is recorded as a pseudogene. The CDR3 runs to 15 residues. DNA for the CDR3: TGTGCAAGTCGCTTTCGGACTAGCGTTAAAGAGACCCAGTACTTC. It codes for CASRFRTSVKETQYF.

This clone was observed a few times. V and J are TRBV2 and TRBJ1-1; D possibly corresponds to TRBD1 (5 bases). The V end was cut by 6 bases, the J end by 1 base, with 12 bases between. Germline V gene sequence: CDR1 SNHLY, CDR2 FYNNEI. This CDR3 is 14 amino acids long. In DNA, the CDR3 is TGTGCCAGCAGGCGGGACCTACCGAACACTGAAGCTTTCTTT. It is translated as CASRRDLPNTEAFF.

In this sample, this clone turned up once. V and J are TRBV5-1 and TRBJ2-1, with D unresolved. Germline V gene lookup returns CDR1 SGHRS and CDR2 YFSETQ. With 4 bases removed from V and 0 bases from J, the gap between germline ends came to 11 bases. The CDR3 is made up of 15 amino acids. The DNA for the CDR3 is TGCGCCAGCAGCGCAGATTTCCGCTCCTACAATGAGCAGTTCTTC. Protein sequence: CASSADFRSYNEQFF.

The chain employs TRBV10-1 and TRBJ2-1; 10 bases fit TRBD2. The CDR3 extends over 16 amino acids. Germline trimming cut 0 bases from V and 7 bases from J; bases unmatched to any gene: 6. Germline V gives CDR1 WNHNN, CDR2 SYGVQD (reference sequence). The CDR3 sequence is CASSESGTSDWNEQFF. The CDR3 region has the DNA TGCGCCAGCAGTGAGTCCGGGACTAGCGATTGGAATGAGCAGTTCTTC.

CDR3 nucleotide sequence: TGTGCCAGCAGCGTAGGACAGGGCCAACGGACTGAAGCTTTCTTT. This sequence encodes CASSVGQGQRTEAFF. This chain joins TRBV28 and TRBJ1-1; 8 nucleotides align to TRBD1. The germline gives CDR1 MDHEN, CDR2 SYDVKM. The length of the CDR3 is 15 residues. J lost 5 bases, V lost 6 bases, and 11 bases had no gene match.

This chain connects TRBV16 to TRBJ1-3; D is unclear. V shed 5 bases and J shed 4 bases, with 21 bases lying between them. There are 17 residues in the CDR3. CDR1 is KGHSY and CDR2 is FQNENV in the germline V gene. CDR3 DNA: TGTGCCAGCAGCGGGAGTGACATCCCTTTGGAAGGAAACACCATATATTTT. Protein: CASSGSDIPLEGNTIYF.

The CDR3 loop is CAISSGTKETQYF. For the CDR3, the DNA is TGTGCCATCAGTTCCGGGACAAAAGAGACCCAGTACTTC. J is TRBJ2-5 and V is TRBV10-3; TRBD1 is a possible D gene (6 bases). Trimming took 5 bases from V and 3 from J, leaving 10 bases between them. The CDR3 has 13 amino acids. CDR1 ENHRY and CDR2 SYGVKD come from the germline V gene.

This clone was observed a single time. The chain carries TRBV30 and TRBJ2-5, with TRBD2 matching over 7 bases. The germline V gene encodes CDR1 GTSNPN and CDR2 SVGIG (reference sequence). The CDR3 is made up of 14 amino acids. V was clipped by 5 bases and J by 2 bases; unmatched bases: 8. In DNA, the CDR3 is TGTGCCTGGGGCCGGGACTACTTACAAGAGACCCAGTACTTC. Amino acids: CAWGRDYLQETQYF.

This sequence joins TRBV7-2 and TRBJ2-3; TRBD2 is a possible D gene (6 bases). The length of the CDR3 is 17 residues. Trimming took 2 bases from V and 1 from J, leaving 16 bases between them. The germline gives CDR1 SGHTA, CDR2 FQGNSA. As DNA, the CDR3 is TGTGCCAGCAGCTTAAGGGGCGGGGCCTTGGGCACAGATACGCAGTATTTT. It yields the protein CASSLRGGALGTDTQYF.

The gene calls are TRBV5-4 and TRBJ1-2; D is possibly TRBD1 (5 bases). Trimming stripped 3 bases from V and 0 bases from J, with 9 bases between. Germline lookup yields CDR1 SGHNT and CDR2 YYREEE (reference sequence). The CDR3 covers 14 residues. The CDR3, as DNA: TGTGCCAGCAGCTGGGGGGGAACTAACTATGGCTACACCTTC. Its protein is CASSWGGTNYGYTF.

The V call is TRBV19, the J call TRBJ2-1; 8 bases are a match to TRBD2. This CDR3 has 14 amino acids. Trimming cost V 8 bases and J 10 bases; bases outside gene matches: 13. Germline V gene lookup returns CDR1 LNHDA and CDR2 SQIVND (reference sequence). The chain's CDR3 is CASSGSGAAGEQFF. CDR3 DNA: TGTGCCAGTTCTGGTAGCGGGGCCGCGGGAGAGCAGTTCTTC.

Regarding this clone: Additional DNA sequences in this sample encode the identical CDR3. The CDR3 coding sequence is TGTGCCAGCAGCGTAGAACAGAACACTGAAGCTTTCTTT. This sequence encodes CASSVEQNTEAFF. V gene TRBV9 combines with J gene TRBJ1-1; no definite D call. This CDR3 has 13 amino acids. The germline V gene has CDR1 SGDLS and CDR2 YYNGEE. Trimming left V 0 bases short and J 1 base short, with 4 bases between.

In DNA, the CDR3 is TGTGCCAGCAGCTCGGACAGGTGGGAGTCCTACGAGCAGTACTTC. Its translation is CASSSDRWESYEQYF. The rearrangement links TRBV2 to TRBJ2-7; the match to TRBD1 covers 7 bases. The V gene end was trimmed by 6 bases and the J gene end by 1 base; junction bases not matched to a gene: 9. This CDR3 is 15 amino acids long. Germline CDR1 SNHLY, CDR2 FYNNEI.

The chain joins TRBV18 to TRBJ1-1, with 8 bases aligning to TRBD1. The CDR3 extends over 16 amino acids. V trimming: 3 bases; J trimming: 2 bases; junction bases outside the gene matches: 8. Germline CDR1 reads KGHSH; CDR2 reads LQKENI. The CDR3: CASSPEQGETNTEAFF. Here the CDR3 DNA reads TGTGCCAGCTCACCGGAACAGGGGGAAACTAACACTGAAGCTTTCTTT.

The chain is built from TRBV30 and TRBJ1-6; D uncertain. The ends were cut back, 4 bases at V and 7 bases at J, with 8 bases in the middle. CDR3 size: 12 residues. Germline V gives CDR1 GTSNPN, CDR2 SVGIG (reference sequence). The CDR3 DNA sequence: TGTGCCTGGACTCTCAGGAATTCACCCCTCCACTTT. It yields the protein CAWTLRNSPLHF.

The table lists this clone with a few counts. V gene TRBV7-9 combines with J gene TRBJ1-5; 7 bases are a match to TRBD1. Germline-derived CDR1 and CDR2 are SEHNR and FQNEAQ (reference sequence). This CDR3 region has 17 residues. V lost 5 bases and J lost 5; bases outside the gene matches: 15. The CDR3 loop reads CASSKGTTGKSHQPQHF. CDR3 nucleotide sequence: TGTGCCAGCAGCAAGGGCACGACAGGGAAATCCCATCAGCCCCAGCATTTT.

This sequence joins TRBV7-9 and TRBJ1-1, with 8 nucleotides matching TRBD1. V lost 5 bases to trimming and J lost 1 base; unmatched junction nucleotides: 6. The CDR3 sequence is 15 residues long. The germline gives CDR1 SEHNR, CDR2 FQNEAQ (reference sequence). DNA for the CDR3: TGTGCCAGCAGCGCCGGACAGGGAGGGAACACTGAAGCTTTCTTT. Encoded protein: CASSAGQGGNTEAFF.

The sample holds one count of this clone. The chain employs TRBV7-9 and TRBJ1-1; 11 nucleotides line up with TRBD1. The CDR3 has 15 residues. After removal of 5 bases from V and 2 bases from J, the junction contained 4 bases not matched to a gene. From germline, CDR1 is SEHNR and CDR2 FQNEAQ (reference sequence). CDR3 sequence (DNA): TGTGCCAGCAGCCCTTGGACAGGGGGCAACACTGAAGCTTTCTTT. Residues: CASSPWTGGNTEAFF.

In regard to this clone: The germline gene is not matched at one end of the junction; a read error may be the cause. Different DNA sequences within this sample yield the same CDR3. V and J are TRBV7-2 and TRBJ2-3; D is possibly TRBD2 (5 bases). From germline, CDR1 is SGHTA and CDR2 FQGNSA. The CDR3 contains 13 residues. The CDR3 DNA sequence: TGTGCCAGCACCCCTAAGAGGGTAGATACACAGTATTTT. Translated, it gives CASTPKRVDTQYF.

V is TRBV10-1 and J is TRBJ2-7, with TRBD1 matching over 8 bases. Trimming at V came to 4 bases and at J to 2 bases, leaving 4 bases not matched to a gene. The CDR3 has 14 amino acids. The germline V gene encodes CDR1 WNHNN and CDR2 SYGVQD (reference sequence). CDR3 sequence: CASSAGTGPYEQYF. The CDR3 bases are TGCGCCAGCAGTGCCGGGACAGGCCCCTACGAGCAGTACTTC.

Concerning this clone: This CDR3 is also generated by other DNA sequences in the sample. The rearrangement joins TRBV7-9 to TRBJ1-2; TRBD1 matches at 9 bases. The CDR3 spans 13 residues. The germline gives CDR1 SEHNR, CDR2 FQNEAQ (reference sequence). The ends lost 5 bases at V and 5 bases at J; junction bases unmatched: 3. As DNA, the CDR3 is TGTGCCAGCAGCCCGGGACAGGGTTATGGCTACACCTTC. This gives the protein CASSPGQGYGYTF.

V gene TRBV5-6 combines with J gene TRBJ1-4; TRBD1 agrees at 7 bases. The CDR3 is made up of 16 amino acids. V gave up 1 base and J gave up 14 bases; unmatched junction bases: 17. Germline values: CDR1 SGHDT, CDR2 YYEEEE. CDR3 residues: CASSLRGTVSGKELFF. The CDR3 bases are TGTGCCAGCAGCTTGAGGGGGACAGTCTCAGGAAAAGAGCTGTTTTTT.

The chain has TRBV28 and TRBJ1-5; D might be TRBD1 (5 bases). From germline, CDR1 is MDHEN and CDR2 SYDVKM. This CDR3 has 13 residues. V lost 4 bases and J 1 base, leaving 5 bases between the germline ends. The CDR3 loop is CASSSGSNQPQHF. The CDR3 coding sequence is TGTGCCAGCAGTTCAGGGAGCAATCAGCCCCAGCATTTT.

The chain employs TRBV5-4 and TRBJ2-5; 8 bases fit TRBD1. CDR3 length: 16 residues. The V and J ends lost 4 bases and 2 bases, in that order; junction bases with no gene match: 10. Germline V gene lookup returns CDR1 SGHNT and CDR2 YYREEE (reference sequence). The CDR3 reads CASSRQAGGLQETQYF. CDR3 sequence (DNA): TGTGCCAGCAGCCGGCAGGCAGGGGGCTTACAAGAGACCCAGTACTTC.

This chain joins TRBV10-3 and TRBJ1-6; 8 bases match TRBD1. The V gene end was trimmed by 5 bases and the J gene end by 10 bases; junction bases not matched to a gene: 7. The CDR3 runs 14 residues. CDR1 and CDR2 from the germline V gene are ENHRY and SYGVKD. The CDR3 bases are TGTGCCATCAGTTCTGGACAGGGAGTCTCACCCCTCCACTTT. Amino acids: CAISSGQGVSPLHF.

V is TRBV6-1 and J is TRBJ2-3; 8 bases are shared with TRBD1. The CDR3 is 15 residues long. V trimming: 6 bases; J trimming: 4 bases; junction bases outside the gene matches: 9. In germline, CDR1 is MNHNS, CDR2 SASEGT. The CDR3 protein is CASRLDRAPADTQYF. CDR3 in DNA: TGTGCCAGCAGACTGGACAGGGCCCCGGCAGATACGCAGTATTTT.

A note on this clone: The sample contains more than one DNA sequence encoding this CDR3. J is TRBJ2-7 and V is TRBV28; D uncertain. CDR1 and CDR2 (germline): MDHEN, SYDVKM. Trimming removed 3 bases from V and 4 bases from J, with 4 bases in between. CDR3 length: 11 residues. The CDR3 DNA follows: TGTGCCAGCAGTTTCCGGTACGAGCAGTACTTC. Translated, it gives CASSFRYEQYF.

The J gene is TRBJ2-3, the V gene TRBV4-1; a possible D gene is TRBD1 (5 bases). CDR1 and CDR2 from the germline V gene are MGHRA and YSYEKL. Trimming cost V 0 bases and J 4 bases, with 14 bases left between them. The CDR3 extends over 16 amino acids. The CDR3 protein is CASSQDTNQGADTQYF. As DNA, the CDR3 is TGCGCCAGCAGCCAAGACACCAATCAGGGCGCAGATACGCAGTATTTT.

This clone was found a few times. This rearrangement joins TRBV4-3 to TRBJ1-4; D is perhaps TRBD1 (6 bases). Per the germline V gene, CDR1 is LGHNA and CDR2 is YSLEER. Trimming took 2 bases from V and 5 from J, leaving 18 bases between them. This CDR3 comprises 17 residues. The CDR3 DNA reads as TGCGCCAGCAGCCAAAGACTTTCGGGGGGCGGGAATGAAAAACTGTTTTTT. As protein: CASSQRLSGGGNEKLFF.